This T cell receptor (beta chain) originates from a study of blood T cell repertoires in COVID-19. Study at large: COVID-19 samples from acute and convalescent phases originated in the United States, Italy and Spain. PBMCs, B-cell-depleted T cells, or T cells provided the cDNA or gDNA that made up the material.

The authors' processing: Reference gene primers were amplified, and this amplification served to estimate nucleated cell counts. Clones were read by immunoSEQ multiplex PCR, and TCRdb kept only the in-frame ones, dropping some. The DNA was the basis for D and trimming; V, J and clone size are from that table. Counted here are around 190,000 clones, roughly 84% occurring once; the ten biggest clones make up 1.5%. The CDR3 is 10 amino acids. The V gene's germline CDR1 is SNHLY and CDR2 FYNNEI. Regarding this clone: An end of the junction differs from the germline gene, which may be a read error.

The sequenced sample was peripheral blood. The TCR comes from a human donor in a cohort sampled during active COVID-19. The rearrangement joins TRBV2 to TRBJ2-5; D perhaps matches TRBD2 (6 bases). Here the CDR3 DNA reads TGTGCCAGCAGCCTTGGGGGGTTGCACTTC. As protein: CASSLGGLHF. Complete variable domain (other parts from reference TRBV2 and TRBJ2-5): EPEVTQTPSHQVTQMGQEVILRCVPISNHLYFYWYRQILGQKVEFLVSFYNNEISEKSEIFDDQFSVERPDGSNFTLKIRSTKLEDSAMYFCASSLGGLHFGPGTRLLVL.